Each of the 16 T cell receptor beta chains below was sequenced from the same sample in a study of T-cell reconstitution after alpha-beta-depleted transplantation in children (dated by TCRdb to between 2015 and 2016). Reading the label with the study, this specimen's treatment or condition is: allogeneic hematopoietic cell transplantation with graft depleted of TCRalphabeta T cells and CD19 B cells. Library preparation employed PCR. Sequenced using an Illumina HiSeq 2500. TCR libraries were prepared with molecular barcoding, using unique molecular identifiers to normalize TCRbeta repertoire quantification. TCRdb reran the public reads through fastp at Q25 and MiXCR, keeping productive beta chains. Each CDR3 protein gets just one entry, which takes the most common genes and DNA from the rows behind it. The sample table contains under 100,000 distinct CDR3 sequences; only one count was recorded for 15% to 19% of them. Jointly, the top ten make up around 20% of the sample.

This sample comprised PBMCs, mostly from graft donor cells, obtained 180 days after TCRalphabeta/CD19-depleted stem cell transplant. The source is a male patient aged 2-15 years who had a stem cell transplant for acute lymphoblastic leukemia, so the T cells may come from the graft donor.

This clonotype was counted at least ten times. The V call is TRBV7-9, the J call TRBJ2-5; weak D call: TRBD1 (5 bases). The ends were cut back, 3 bases at V and 4 bases at J, with 9 bases in the middle. Looked up from germline, CDR1 is SEHNR and CDR2 is FQNEAQ (reference sequence). The CDR3 totals 13 residues. The CDR3: CASSFRQIETQYF. Written as DNA, the CDR3 is TGTGCCAGCAGCTTCCGACAGATAGAGACCCAGTACTTC.

CDR3 in DNA: TGCGCCAGCAGCGCCTCTACGGGACAGCGCCTGTCCTACACCTTC. Protein: CASSASTGQRLSYTF. The chain joins TRBV5-1 to TRBJ1-2; TRBD1 aligns across 7 bases. Trimming at V came to 4 bases and at J to 10 bases, leaving 16 bases not matched to a gene. The length of the CDR3 is 15 residues. Germline-derived CDR1 and CDR2 are SGHRS and YFSETQ.

This clonotype was observed many times. This chain links TRBV5-1 with TRBJ2-1, with D possibly TRBD1 on 5 matching bases. The CDR3 is 15 amino acids. V was clipped by 1 base and J by 2 bases, with 10 bases between them. CDR1 and CDR2 from the germline V gene are SGHRS and YFSETQ. The CDR3 DNA follows: TGCGCCAGCAGCTTGTCAGGGATCGCCTACAATGAGCAGTTCTTC. It translates to CASSLSGIAYNEQFF. The full variable domain, completed using reference TRBV5-1 and TRBJ2-1, is KAGVTQTPRYLIKTRGQQVTLSCSPISGHRSVSWYQQTPGQGLQFLFEYFSETQRNKGNFPGRFSGRQFSNSRSEMNVSTLELGDSALYLCASSLSGIAYNEQFFGPGTRLTVL.

The chain carries TRBV12-3 or TRBV12-4 and TRBJ2-7; 14 bases match TRBD2. V lost 4 bases and J lost 8; bases outside the gene matches: 7. The CDR3 contains 15 residues. CDR3 region: CASSSQGTSGGQQYF. The CDR3 DNA follows: TGTGCCAGCAGTTCACAGGGGACTAGCGGGGGCCAGCAGTACTTC.

This clonotype was seen a few times. This chain links TRBV5-1 with TRBJ1-1, with unresolved D. There are 15 residues in the CDR3. V was shortened by 2 bases and J by 2 bases, with 13 bases between the two germline ends. CDR1 is SGHRS, CDR2 YFSETQ, per germline. CDR3 nucleotides: TGCGCCAGCAGCTTCCACCCAGGAGATAACACTGAAGCTTTCTTT. Amino acids: CASSFHPGDNTEAFF.

This clonotype was counted at least ten times. This chain uses TRBV11-3 with TRBJ2-3; D unresolved. The CDR3 is 14 amino acids. Trimming stripped 0 bases from V and 2 bases from J, with 6 bases between. CDR1 and CDR2 (germline): SGHNT, YENEEA. The CDR3 loop is CASSLELHTDTQYF. CDR3 in DNA: TGTGCCAGCAGCTTAGAGCTGCACACAGATACGCAGTATTTT.

The rearrangement links TRBV5-1 to TRBJ2-3; TRBD2 matches 8 bases. The V and J ends lost 0 bases and 1 base, in that order; junction bases with no gene match: 4. The germline CDR1 and CDR2 sequences are SGHRS and YFSETQ. This CDR3 has 16 residues. The chain's CDR3 is CASSLARGGGTDTQYF. The CDR3 coding sequence is TGCGCCAGCAGCTTGGCCCGGGGGGGCGGCACAGATACGCAGTATTTT.

The chain joins TRBV18 to TRBJ2-3, with 12 positions matching TRBD2. J gave up 1 base and V 2 bases, and 4 bases lay outside the gene matches. The CDR3 length is 17 residues. Germline CDR1 reads KGHSH; CDR2 reads LQKENI. CDR3 in DNA: TGTGCCAGCTCACCAAGACTAGCGGGGGCCCGCACAGATACGCAGTATTTT. This encodes CASSPRLAGARTDTQYF.

This chain joins TRBV18 and TRBJ1-2; TRBD1 aligns across 7 bases. This CDR3 region has 15 residues. V was pared by 3 bases and J by 0 bases, with 4 bases of the junction left unmatched. Germline V gene sequence: CDR1 KGHSH, CDR2 LQKENI. CDR3 sequence reads: CASSPLDRSNYGYTF. Written as DNA, the CDR3 is TGTGCCAGCTCACCCCTGGACAGGTCTAACTATGGCTACACCTTC.

This clonotype has a count of ten or more. This CDR3 is CASSPGWGDRSDSPLHF. CDR3 sequence (DNA): TGTGCCAGCAGCCCTGGTTGGGGCGATAGGAGTGATTCACCCCTCCACTTT. This chain uses TRBV5-6 with TRBJ1-6; D possibly corresponds to TRBD1 (5 bases). The CDR3 is 17 residues long. The germline V gene has CDR1 SGHDT and CDR2 YYEEEE. V shed 4 bases and J shed 8 bases, with 22 bases lying between them.

This clonotype has at least ten counts. The V and J genes are TRBV7-8 and TRBJ2-7; 9 bases match TRBD2. The CDR3 runs 16 residues. Germline V CDR1 and CDR2: SGHVS, FQNEAQ. Germline trimming cut 0 bases from V and 4 bases from J; bases unmatched to any gene: 7. CDR3: CASSLATGTSRYEQYF. CDR3 nucleotide sequence: TGTGCCAGCAGCTTAGCTACGGGGACTAGCCGGTACGAGCAGTACTTC.

The chain recombines TRBV7-9 with TRBJ2-3; D may be TRBD1 (6 bases). Germline V gives CDR1 SEHNR, CDR2 FQNEAQ (reference sequence). Trimming left V 5 bases short and J 2 bases short, with 11 bases between. The CDR3 runs to 14 residues. DNA of the CDR3: TGTGCCAGCAGCGTAGGGGGTCCCACAGATACGCAGTATTTT. Residues: CASSVGGPTDTQYF.

A few counts support this clonotype. The CDR3 spells CASSQGPGGPENEQFF. CDR3 coding DNA: TGCGCCAGCAGCCAAGGTCCGGGGGGGCCTGAGAATGAGCAGTTCTTC. The rearrangement links TRBV4-3 to TRBJ2-1; 8 nucleotides agree with TRBD2. This CDR3 spans 16 amino acids. V was clipped by 1 base and J by 7 bases; unmatched bases: 9. Germline lookup yields CDR1 LGHNA and CDR2 YSLEER.

The chain uses TRBV29-1 and TRBJ2-1; perhaps TRBD1 as D (6 bases). CDR1 is SQVTM, CDR2 ANQGSEA, per germline. This CDR3 has 14 residues. The V end lost 1 base, the J end lost 12 bases, and 19 bases lay between the germline ends. CDR3 DNA sequence: TGCAGCGTTGAAGTGGTGGTCGCAGGGGACCGGCAGTTCTTC. It specifies CSVEVVVAGDRQFF.

This clonotype has a handful of counts. The genes are TRBV30 and TRBJ1-4; D unresolved. This CDR3 is 14 amino acids long. CDR1 is GTSNPN and CDR2 is SVGIG in the germline V gene (reference sequence). The ends were cut back, 4 bases at V and 0 bases at J, with 9 bases in the middle. The CDR3 here is CAWTPGTTNEKLFF. For the CDR3, the DNA is TGTGCCTGGACTCCCGGGACAACTAATGAAAAACTGTTTTTT.

The rearrangement uses TRBV11-2 and TRBJ1-1, with 8 bases aligning to TRBD1. The J segment lost 10 bases and the V segment lost 1 base, leaving 5 bases of the junction unmatched. The CDR3 totals 13 residues. Germline V CDR1 and CDR2: SGHAT, FQNNGV. The CDR3 bases are TGTGCCAGCAGCTTAGGTCCACAGGGGGGAGCTTTCTTT. Its translation is CASSLGPQGGAFF.